This T cell receptor (beta chain) is from a study of cytomegalovirus exposure and HLA in healthy donors (dated by TCRdb to 2016 to 2017). Background for the entire study: According to an earlier analysis of a few hundred of the donors, 150 million to 200 million T cells yielded roughly 110 million unique TCR beta sequences and roughly 280 Gb of sequence data. Along with the approximately 700-subject first cohort, a separate validation cohort of over a hundred different subjects was used. The number of typed donors differed by locus: about 629-640 for A, B, C, DRB1 and DQB1; some 540 for DQA1; 606 for DPA1; and 450 to 480 for DPB1. Because of strong linkage in the cohort, 5 or 6 DR-DQ haplotypes were treated as single units for association and clustering. Of the 398 genotyped donors, approximately 80% fell in the genetic ancestry cluster associated with self-reported Caucasian donors. The study combined high-throughput TCR immunosequencing, statistical association of individual TCRs with disease status, and machine learning to predict cytomegalovirus infection status. The later analysis used no new phenotypic data to find candidate immune exposures, relying instead on TCR beta sequences and their occurrence across donors. To decide whether each TCR beta V gene segment behaved as functional or pseudogenic, an earlier analysis of some 570 of the donors relied on high-throughput TCR beta sequencing. All discovery cohort repertoires had been generated on a single sequencing platform. Across around 400 genotyped donors of the cohort, an average of approximately 240,000 unique TCR beta nucleotide sequences per donor were sequenced, and around 19% of those sequences were non-productive. Donor age, sex, ethnicity and CMV serostatus were compiled together with the repertoire data. The study aimed to test whether signatures of past pathogen exposure could be identified by cataloging public T cell receptors. A later analysis re-analyzed previously published TCR beta repertoires from 650 to 800 donors and added high-resolution HLA genotyping to study TCR occurrence patterns. Class I and class II HLA loci were covered by the typing at four-digit resolution. The T cell repertoires of about 700 subjects were profiled by immunosequencing and related to cytomegalovirus serostatus. Around 320 gigabases of sequencing data and approximately 80 million unique TCR sequences were included in an early release covering roughly 600 HLA-typed donors. Genome-wide SNP genotypes for about 65% of the 666 donors were used in a later genetic analysis, which treated that subset as a discovery cohort. Overall results and qualifications from the work: Several of the top co-occurrence clusters appeared to be linked to parvovirus B19, influenza, CMV and Epstein-Barr virus, according to a later analysis. Roughly uniform sequencing depth across donors was assumed in presence/absence analyses, although this assumption may not hold. Strong co-occurrence of HLA alleles, especially DR and DQ, made assigning TCR associations to individual alleles difficult. According to the authors, the approach could potentially be generalized to other disease states and immunological phenotypes. A later analysis found that TCR association rates varied across HLA loci, with DRB1 alleles showing the most associated TCRs and HLA-C alleles the fewest. A group of highly shared sequence variants was considered likely to be a technical artifact of the sequencing pipeline. Specific HLA alleles were associated with 15,000 to 20,000 TCR beta sequences at a false discovery rate of 0.05 in a later analysis. Most TCR sequences were seen in very few donors, while some public TCRs were found in many individuals. The 87-base-pair reads could not distinguish some IMGT-functional V segments, including TRBV6-2 and TRBV6-3, so those segments were excluded. In a later analysis, most CMV-associated TCR beta chains were found to appear HLA-restricted, with HLA associations seemingly driven largely by CMV exposure. Correlated functional status among segregating V segments might be attributable to linkage disequilibrium, but an unknown experimental factor could not be ruled out. Roughly 15 rarely observed V segments, including chromosome 9 orphons, were excluded from the earlier analysis of some 590 of the donors because counts were too low. Compared with the approximately 720-donor mean, donors in an Asian-associated ancestry cluster had fewer N-insertions in productive TCRs, according to a later genetic analysis. V-gene and J-gene trimming of TCR beta chains was associated with a missense DCLRE1C variant in a later genetic analysis, and the association was replicated in an independent cohort. In vitro tests confirmed that a few of the cytomegalovirus-associated TCR beta chains recognize cytomegalovirus antigens. In a later analysis, HLA-associated TCR beta chains were found to be more clonally expanded and to have lower generation probabilities than equally common non-associated chains. A total of roughly 160 TCR beta chains were listed by the study as associated with cytomegalovirus. Only TCR beta chains were sequenced in this cohort, and the absence of alpha or paired-chain data limited detectable features. In both the original and validation cohorts, the classifier was reported to diagnose cytomegalovirus status with high specificity and sensitivity. A further reported finding was that TCR beta sequences accurately predicted the HLA-A and HLA-B alleles for most subjects in the first cohort. Because HLA typing was missing for some donors at each locus, association tests included only the typed subset. For the cohort, immune exposure information was limited to CMV serostatus. An earlier analysis of roughly 570 of the donors showed that most TCR beta V segments appeared in productive rearrangements either about 87% or about 30% of the time, which broadly matched IMGT annotations.

Library creation used the immunoSEQ multiplex PCR assay. For the multiplex PCR, a mixture combining 60 forward primers for TCR Vbeta segments and 13 reverse primers for TCR Jbeta segments was used. The CDR3 region of rearranged TCR beta genes was amplified from genomic DNA by a multiplex PCR assay. On the Illumina HiSeq System, the amplified TCR beta libraries were sequenced as 87-base-pair reads. The authors' analysis ran thus. Across the 500 to 700 repertoires, a later analysis counted 78 million or so unique TCR beta chains, roughly 11 million of which were shared by at least two donors. Raw reads were error-corrected and collapsed into unique sequences by a nearest-neighbor algorithm in which closely related sequences were merged to remove PCR and sequencing errors. CDR3 sequences were aligned to IMGT reference sequences to assign V, D and J gene segments. For a sequence to be retained, at least a six-nucleotide match to both a V gene segment and a J gene segment was required. Rearrangements were classified as productive when the CDR3 lacked stop codons and remained in frame with V and J, and all other rearrangements were classified as non-productive. CDR3 was defined by IMGT convention, running from the second conserved V-encoded cysteine to the conserved J-encoded phenylalanine. The earlier analysis of about 570 of the donors excluded any sequence lacking an unambiguous match to a single V gene segment. In an earlier analysis of approximately 590 of the donors, V segments were called functional above 56.7% productive rearrangements and were called segregating when the between-donor standard deviation exceeded 5%. To diagnose cytomegalovirus status from the catalog of TCR beta chain sequences, a statistical classification framework was built. V and J gene assignment, in a later analysis, came from comparing TCR nucleotide sequences with IMGT/GENE-DB human TR gene sequences. A later analysis assigned CDR3 sequences and most-parsimonious VDJ recombination scenarios with the TCRdist pipeline. In a later analysis, each TCR beta chain was defined by its CDR3 amino acid sequence together with its V-gene family, and reads lacking a unique V-gene family were excluded. As a way to deal with suspected cross-contamination and a sequencing artifact, a later analysis dropped roughly 600 nucleotide sequences that were highly shared and had low generation probability. In a later analysis, a clonal expansion index was calculated for each public chain from normalized within-repertoire ranks of inferred template counts. In a later analysis, generation probabilities were computed with a VDJ recombination model fitted to out-of-frame rearrangements, and the resulting probabilities were checked against IGoR. A later analysis scored TCR-TCR, TCR-HLA and TCR-CMV co-occurrence with hypergeometric tests, applying a repertoire-size bias correction to TCR pairs. In a later analysis, false discovery rates were estimated by permuting HLA or CMV assignments 20 times. In a later analysis, co-occurring TCRs were grouped using DBSCAN, with TCRdist sequence similarity added in when clustering inside HLA-allele-positive subsets. Repertoires with fewer than 30,000 or more than 120,000 public chains, plus five repertoires with anomalous nucleotide sharing, were excluded from co-occurrence clustering. This is the immuneACCESS table as TCRdb keeps it, with only in-frame sequences that have V and J called. A part of the clones is gone; compared with another copy, unresolved V genes explain less than half, and the rest is unexplained. D and trimming were read from the DNA, whereas the V and J calls and clone size are those reported in that table. Recorded for this sample are 180,000 or so clones; 75% to 90% of them occurred a single time. Jointly, the top ten make up around 0.3% of the sample.

The cohort consisted of 670 or so healthy bone marrow donors. Cohort members were all nominally healthy when sampled, although unrecorded immune exposures were likely present. The donor tested CMV seronegative and was one of the 352 seronegative cohort members. Every donor gave a peripheral blood sample, and the peripheral blood mononuclear cells from that sample were used for TCR beta sequencing. Genomic DNA was extracted from the blood cell samples with the Qiagen DNeasy Blood Extraction Kit. Points on this clone: It has no known antigen specificity. No clone much larger than this one lies a single base away; base qualities are absent.

The germline ends are 7 bases apart after V is trimmed by 0 bases and J by 0 bases. The CDR3 has 15 amino acids, counting the end cysteine and phenylalanine. CDR3 DNA is the only sequence kept; it has 45 bases, read in frame from the first base. Based on the germline V gene, the CDR1 and CDR2 sequences are SGHRS and YFSETQ. Material for sequencing was PBMCs. The chain employs TRBV5-1 and TRBJ1-5; the D gene is not confidently resolved. The clonotype comes from a woman under 40 in good health and CMV-seronegative. The CDR3 protein is CASSLAGFSNQPQHF. The DNA sequence is as follows: TGCGCCAGCAGCTTGGCGGGTTTTAGCAATCAGCCCCAGCATTTT.